This T cell receptor beta chain was sequenced during a study of cytomegalovirus exposure and HLA in healthy donors. The germline V gene encodes CDR1 SNHLY and CDR2 FYNNEI. CDR3 length equals 16 residues. V lost 5 bases and J lost 5; bases outside the gene matches: 14. 13 Jbeta primers and 60 Vbeta primers were used for the PCR. Sequencing used immunoSEQ multiplex PCR; TCRdb keeps in-frame clones, though not all of them. In all, the sample yields approximately 80,000 clones. V usage is TRBV2 and J usage is TRBJ2-7, with 8 positions matching TRBD1. The clonotype was recovered from a woman under 40 in good health and CMV-seronegative. The sample taken for sequencing was PBMCs. CDR3 residues: CASSSLDRGAPHEQYF. DNA of the CDR3: TGTGCCAGCAGTTCATTAGACAGGGGAGCCCCCCACGAGCAGTACTTC.